This entry features one T cell receptor beta chain sequence. The PCR was carried out with 60 Vbeta primers and 13 Jbeta primers. Sequencing was performed with immunoSEQ multiplex PCR; in TCRdb, only in-frame clones are kept and a portion is missing. Altogether around 180,000 clones are present, 80% to 90% being singletons, with the ten largest covering approximately 2.3%. The sample comes from a study of cytomegalovirus exposure and HLA in healthy donors. The overall study: The early release's HLA-typed donors yielded 78 million or so unique TCRs.

There are 12 residues in the CDR3. CDR1 LNHDA and CDR2 SQIVND come from the germline V gene (reference sequence). The ends were cut back, 10 bases at V and 6 bases at J, with 14 bases in the middle. The chain combines TRBV19 with TRBJ2-3; D is ambiguous. The sample was PBMCs. This sequence was found in a male donor in good health and CMV-seronegative. CDR3 coding DNA: TGTGCCACCCTTTCGAGGTTCGATACGCAGTATTTT. Amino acid sequence: CATLSRFDTQYF.